The source of this TCR beta chain is a study of graft-versus-host responses after intestinal transplantation. The method was immunoSEQ multiplex PCR; TCRdb's version includes in-frame clones alone and lacks a portion of them. The sample consists of fewer than 25,000 clones, approximately 40% of them appearing once. The germline V gene has CDR1 SGHRS and CDR2 YFSETQ. V lost 0 bases, J lost 1 base, and 8 bases stayed unmatched. This CDR3 comprises 17 residues. The V call is TRBV5-1, the J call TRBJ2-5; 8 bases map to TRBD2. The origin of this receptor is a human patient who received an intestinal transplant. The specimen comprised alloreactive CD4+ T cells from a mixed lymphocyte reaction culture, sampled before intestinal transplant. Subset meaning: CFSE-low proliferating T cells sorted from roughly 6-day pre-transplant mixed lymphocyte reaction (GvH or HvG direction). The CDR3: CASSLESLGLGQETQYF. As DNA, the CDR3 is TGCGCCAGCAGCTTGGAGTCCCTGGGACTAGGCCAAGAGACCCAGTACTTC. The full variable domain, its missing parts supplied by reference TRBV5-1 and TRBJ2-5, is KAGVTQTPRYLIKTRGQQVTLSCSPISGHRSVSWYQQTPGQGLQFLFEYFSETQRNKGNFPGRFSGRQFSNSRSEMNVSTLELGDSALYLCASSLESLGLGQETQYFGPGTRLLVL.